The next 12 T cell receptor beta chains were all read from a single sample in a study of blood T cell repertoires in COVID-19. Assay used: immunoSEQ multiplex PCR; TCRdb lists only in-frame clones, some missing. The sample comprises 80,000 or so clones, 70% to 90% of which are singletons, and 10% to 11% rests with the top ten. Sequenced sample: peripheral blood. These receptors all stem from a man aged 60-69 years with COVID-19, enrolled during active disease.

This chain links TRBV11-1 with TRBJ2-3, with D perhaps TRBD2 (6 bases). The V and J ends lost 6 bases and 0 bases respectively, with 10 bases between them. The CDR3 has 14 amino acids. The germline CDR1 and CDR2 sequences are SGHAT and FQDESV (reference sequence). CDR3 residues: CASRYSGSTDTQYF. The CDR3 coding sequence is TGTGCCAGCAGATACAGCGGGAGCACAGATACGCAGTATTTT.

This clone was recorded a few times. The genes are TRBV20-1 and TRBJ2-7; 9 bases fit TRBD2. Germline loops: CDR1 DFQATT, CDR2 SNEGSKA (reference sequence). CDR3 length: 16 residues. V trimming: 3 bases; J trimming: 2 bases; junction bases outside the gene matches: 11. The CDR3 sequence: CSASWQQRGAAYEQYF. The CDR3 region has the DNA TGCAGTGCTAGTTGGCAGCAGCGGGGGGCCGCCTACGAGCAGTACTTC.

The chain combines TRBV6-4 with TRBJ2-2; D is uncertain. CDR1 is MRHNA and CDR2 is SNTAGT in the germline V gene. V was pared by 0 bases and J by 3 bases, with 11 bases between. There are 16 residues in the CDR3. The chain's CDR3 is CASSDSTVRDTGELFF. DNA of the CDR3: TGTGCCAGCAGTGACTCTACAGTGCGCGACACCGGGGAGCTGTTTTTT.

This chain connects TRBV6-5 to TRBJ2-3; tentatively, D is TRBD2 (5 bases). CDR3 length: 14 amino acids. Trimming removed 8 bases from V and 2 bases from J, with 14 bases in between. Germline loops: CDR1 MNHEY, CDR2 SVGAGI. The CDR3 loop reads CASGRGFSTDTQYF. CDR3 DNA: TGTGCCAGCGGACGGGGTTTTTCCACAGATACGCAGTATTTT.

Written as DNA, the CDR3 is TGTGCCAGCAGTTCCGGACAGTCCTCTGGAAACACCATATATTTT. This encodes CASSSGQSSGNTIYF. J is TRBJ1-3 and V is TRBV28, with D perhaps TRBD1 (6 bases). Germline lookup yields CDR1 MDHEN and CDR2 SYDVKM. The CDR3 extends over 15 amino acids. Between the trimmed V and J ends, which lost 4 bases and 0 bases, there was a span of 10 bases. The full variable domain, completed using reference TRBV28 and TRBJ1-3, is DVKVTQSSRYLVKRTGEKVFLECVQDMDHENMFWYRQDPGLGLRLIYFSYDVKMKEKGDIPEGYSVSREKKERFSLILESASTNQTSMYLCASSSGQSSGNTIYFGEGSWLTVV.

The J gene is TRBJ1-2, the V gene TRBV27; TRBD1 is a possible D gene (6 bases). The CDR3 spans 14 residues. Trimming removed 5 bases at V and 1 base at J, with 11 bases between. Germline lookup yields CDR1 MNHEY and CDR2 SMNVEV (reference sequence). CDR3 sequence: CASSRPGDNYGYTF. For the CDR3, the DNA is TGTGCCAGCAGTCGCCCAGGGGATAACTATGGCTACACCTTC.

This chain uses TRBV7-9 with TRBJ1-1; D perhaps matches TRBD1 (5 bases). The CDR3 sequence is 13 residues long. V dropped 0 bases and J dropped 10 bases, with 12 bases sitting between them. Germline values: CDR1 SEHNR, CDR2 FQNEAQ (reference sequence). The CDR3 bases are TGTGCCAGCAGCTTAGCAGGGGATAAGGGAGCTTTCTTT. It specifies CASSLAGDKGAFF.

The V call is TRBV14, the J call TRBJ2-7; possible D gene TRBD1, 6 bases. This CDR3 has 13 amino acids. Germline loops: CDR1 SGHDN, CDR2 FVKESK. Trimming pared 1 base from V and 7 bases from J, leaving 11 bases between. This chain's CDR3 is CASSQGWGREQYF. The DNA of the CDR3 is TGTGCCAGCAGCCAAGGGTGGGGGCGAGAGCAGTACTTC.

This chain uses TRBV24-1 with TRBJ2-1; 12 bases are shared with TRBD2. This CDR3 is built from 15 residues. Germline assignment: CDR1 KGHDR and CDR2 SFDVKD. After removal of 2 bases from V and 8 bases from J, the junction contained 3 bases not matched to a gene. CDR3 loop: CATSDSTSGGDEQFF. CDR3 DNA: TGTGCCACCAGTGATTCGACTAGCGGGGGTGATGAGCAGTTCTTC.

V gene TRBV6-6 combines with J gene TRBJ1-4; D is unresolved. CDR3 size: 13 residues. In germline, CDR1 is MNHNY, CDR2 SVGAGI (reference sequence). Deletions cut 7 bases from V and 7 bases from J, with 13 bases between. The chain's CDR3 is CASTRAMGEKLFF. In DNA, the CDR3 is TGTGCCAGCACGAGGGCGATGGGTGAAAAACTGTTTTTT.

The chain employs TRBV5-4 and TRBJ1-1; TRBD1 aligns across 8 bases. With 4 bases clipped from V and 0 bases from J, the junction kept 5 bases outside the gene matches. This CDR3 is 15 amino acids long. Germline-derived CDR1 and CDR2 are SGHNT and YYREEE (reference sequence). This CDR3 reads CASSGTGSLNTEAFF. DNA of the CDR3: TGTGCCAGCAGCGGGACAGGCTCCCTGAACACTGAAGCTTTCTTT.

This clone was observed a few times. The genes are TRBV19 and TRBJ1-1, with 7 nucleotides matching TRBD1. J was trimmed by 2 bases and V by 4 bases; bases with no gene match: 7. The CDR3 is made up of 15 amino acids. Germline V lookup: CDR1 LNHDA, CDR2 SQIVND (reference sequence). CDR3 region: CASSTGQIINTEAFF. The CDR3 bases are TGTGCCAGTAGTACGGGACAGATAATAAACACTGAAGCTTTCTTT. The whole variable domain, remainder taken from reference TRBV19 and TRBJ1-1, is DGGITQSPKYLFRKEGQNVTLSCEQNLNHDAMYWYRQDPGQGLRLIYYSQIVNDFQKGDIAEGYSVSREKKESFPLTVTSAQKNPTAFYLCASSTGQIINTEAFFGQGTRLTVV.